Listed below are T cell receptor beta chains from one sample, sequenced in a study of TIL therapy for anti-PD-1-resistant metastatic lung cancer. The repertoire was sequenced with immunoSEQ multiplex PCR; TCRdb's copy has only in-frame clones and lacks some. The sample consists of about 14,000 clones, 86% of them appearing once. The sample in question was blood, obtained at baseline. These receptors were collected from a person aged 25 to 85 with non-small cell lung cancer. The CDR3 runs from the conserved cysteine through the conserved F or W. The order of the fields is D gene, J gene, V gene, clone size, CDR3 protein, CDR3 DNA. A D gene is named only where the DNA matches it firmly. Clone size is shown for a subset of rows, as once, few, many or a class of expanded clone.

>.|TRBJ1-2|TRBV27|once
CASSLLGVGRRYTF
TGTGCCAGCAGTTTATTGGGGGTCGGGAGGCGCTACACCTTC
>.|TRBJ1-4|TRBV19|.
CASSSGAYNEKLFF
TGTGCCAGTAGTTCTGGGGCTTATAATGAAAAACTGTTTTTT
>TRBD1|TRBJ1-2|TRBV15|once
CATSRDPGTGGSYTF
TGTGCCACCAGCAGAGATCCCGGGACAGGAGGAAGCTACACCTTC
>.|TRBJ2-4|TRBV28|.
CASSPHLGGAVQYF
TGTGCCAGCAGTCCCCACCTCGGCGGCGCGGTTCAGTACTTC
>TRBD2|TRBJ2-1|TRBV15|.
CATSTGLAGGSYNEQFF
TGTGCCACCAGCACCGGACTAGCGGGAGGCTCCTACAATGAGCAGTTCTTC
>TRBD1|TRBJ2-6|TRBV5-1|.
CASSKRDRGQAGANVLTF
TGCGCCAGCAGCAAAAGGGACAGGGGGCAGGCTGGGGCCAACGTCCTGACTTTC
>.|TRBJ1-1|TRBV4-1|.
CASTTASLNTEAFF
TGCGCCAGCACCACGGCGAGTCTGAACACTGAAGCTTTCTTT
>.|TRBJ2-5|TRBV4-1|.
CASSQAPGTGRETQYF
TGCGCCAGCAGCCAGGCCCCCGGGACCGGCCGAGAGACCCAGTACTTC
>.|TRBJ1-2|TRBV7-9|.
CASSFTAYGYTF
TGTGCCAGCAGCTTTACAGCCTATGGCTACACCTTC
>.|TRBJ2-5|TRBV29-1|.
CSVELRAQAETQYF
TGCAGCGTTGAACTTCGGGCTCAAGCGGAGACCCAGTACTTC
>.|TRBJ1-4|TRBV21-1|.
CASRSDRSTNEKLFF
TGTGCCAGCAGGTCCGACAGGTCGACTAATGAAAAACTGTTTTTT
>.|TRBJ2-3|TRBV9|once
CASSAWDSTDTQYF
TGTGCCAGCAGCGCCTGGGACTCCACAGATACGCAGTATTTT
>.|TRBJ2-5|TRBV7-2|.
CASSLSFSETQYF
TGTGCCAGCAGCTTATCCTTCTCCGAGACCCAGTACTTC
>.|TRBJ1-2|TRBV7-2|.
CASSLGQQYGYTF
TGTGCCAGCAGCTTAGGCCAGCAATATGGCTACACCTTC
>TRBD2|TRBJ2-5|TRBV7-2|.
CASSLTSSGRQETQYF
TGTGCCAGCAGCTTAACGTCTAGCGGGAGACAAGAGACCCAGTACTTC
>TRBD1|TRBJ1-6|TRBV30|.
CAWSRTGGPLHF
TGTGCCTGGAGTCGGACAGGGGGACCCCTCCACTTT
>TRBD1|TRBJ2-6|TRBV7-9|.
CASSLPGQAVSGANVLTF
TGTGCCAGCAGCCTACCGGGACAGGCCGTCTCTGGGGCCAACGTCCTGACTTTC
>TRBD1|TRBJ1-4|TRBV5-1|.
CASSLATGYGEKLFF
TGCGCCAGCAGCTTGGCGACAGGGTATGGTGAAAAACTGTTTTTT
>TRBD1|TRBJ2-7|TRBV7-2|.
CASSGQGGKSSYEQYF
TGTGCCAGCAGCGGACAGGGGGGAAAAAGCTCCTACGAGCAGTACTTC
>TRBD1|TRBJ1-5|TRBV14|.
CARPAQLRRDSNQPQHF
TGTGCCAGGCCCGCCCAACTTCGGCGGGACAGTAATCAGCCCCAGCATTTT
>.|TRBJ1-1|TRBV9|.
CASSVVGQGDTEAFF
TGTGCCAGCAGCGTAGTAGGGCAGGGCGACACTGAAGCTTTCTTT
>.|TRBJ2-2|TRBV9|.
CASSVALMDTGELFF
TGTGCCAGCAGCGTAGCGCTTATGGACACCGGGGAGCTGTTTTTT
>.|TRBJ2-7|TRBV7-9|.
CASSLFYEQYF
TGTGCCAGCAGCTTATTCTACGAGCAGTACTTC
>TRBD2|TRBJ2-1|TRBV7-9|.
CASSLVRGGPNEQFF
TGTGCCAGCAGCTTAGTTCGGGGGGGCCCCAATGAGCAGTTCTTC
>.|TRBJ1-1|TRBV19|.
CASAGHLTEAFF
TGTGCCAGTGCGGGACATCTGACTGAAGCTTTCTTT
>.|TRBJ1-1|TRBV7-8|.
CASSLGRSRGSTEAFF
TGTGCCAGCAGCTTAGGACGATCAAGGGGGTCGACTGAAGCTTTCTTT
>.|TRBJ1-2|TRBV5-8|.
CASSLEVQGLNGYTF
TGTGCCAGCAGCTTGGAGGTTCAGGGATTAAATGGCTACACCTTC
>TRBD2|TRBJ2-3|TRBV19|.
CASHSGGSTDTQYF
TGTGCCAGTCACAGCGGGGGGTCCACAGATACGCAGTATTTT
>TRBD1|TRBJ2-5|TRBV30|.
CAWARQGQISRETQYF
TGTGCCTGGGCAAGACAGGGACAGATTTCGCGGGAGACCCAGTACTTC
>.|TRBJ2-2|TRBV19|.
CASSTDTGELFF
TGTGCCAGTTCGACAGACACCGGGGAGCTGTTTTTT
>TRBD2|TRBJ2-1|TRBV11-2|.
CASSLGTSGAYNEQFF
TGTGCCAGCAGCCTCGGGACTAGCGGGGCTTACAATGAGCAGTTCTTC
>TRBD2|TRBJ2-2|TRBV10-2|.
CASSEFGSGITGELFF
TGCGCCAGCAGTGAGTTTGGAAGCGGGATCACCGGGGAGCTGTTTTTT
>.|TRBJ2-2|TRBV9|.
CASQPDLSAGELFF
TGTGCCAGCCAGCCAGATTTGTCCGCCGGGGAGCTGTTTTTT
>TRBD1|TRBJ2-7|TRBV27|few
CASRRQGADEQYF
TGTGCCAGCAGGCGACAGGGGGCGGATGAGCAGTACTTC
>.|TRBJ1-1|TRBV5-4|.
CASSWGQRNTEAFF
TGTGCCAGCAGCTGGGGCCAAAGGAACACTGAAGCTTTCTTT
>TRBD1|TRBJ1-3|TRBV5-1|.
CASSQGFGAGNTIYF
TGCGCCAGCTCACAGGGGTTCGGGGCTGGAAACACCATATATTTT
>.|TRBJ2-3|TRBV18|.
CASSPGQSTDTQYF
TGTGCCAGCTCACCCGGACAGTCCACAGATACGCAGTATTTT
>.|TRBJ2-5|TRBV6-5|.
CASSNVGSGTQYF
TGTGCCAGCAGTAACGTAGGTTCGGGGACCCAGTACTTC
>TRBD2|TRBJ2-2|TRBV27|.
CASSLGWLAGGPRTGELFF
TGTGCCAGCAGTTTAGGCTGGCTAGCGGGGGGGCCTCGCACCGGGGAGCTGTTTTTT
>.|TRBJ1-5|TRBV6-1|.
CASNPRGGNNQPQHF
TGTGCCAGCAACCCCAGGGGAGGGAACAATCAGCCCCAGCATTTT
>.|TRBJ2-6|TRBV6-6|.
CASSYRVSGANVLTF
TGTGCCAGCAGTTACAGGGTTTCAGGGGCCAACGTCCTGACTTTC
>TRBD1|TRBJ2-3|TRBV18|.
CASSIGQGYTQYF
TGTGCCAGCTCAATAGGACAGGGTTATACGCAGTATTTT
>TRBD1|TRBJ1-2|TRBV4-2|.
CASSQVGDRGWGYTF
TGTGCCAGCAGCCAAGTAGGGGACAGGGGATGGGGCTACACCTTC
>TRBD1|TRBJ1-6|TRBV28|.
CASRESGGANNSPLHF
TGTGCCAGCAGGGAGTCAGGGGGCGCGAATAATTCACCCCTCCACTTT
>.|TRBJ2-3|TRBV27|.
CASSLGASTDTQYF
TGTGCCAGCAGTTTGGGGGCTAGCACAGATACGCAGTATTTT